These 31 T cell receptor beta chains came from one sample sequenced in a study of regulatory T cells in long-lasting Graves disease (dated by TCRdb to the early 2020s). The library was built by means of multiplex PCR. The sequencer listed for this sample is Illumina HiSeq 4000. CDR3 regions were amplified by Arm-PCR with iRepertoire HTBI primers to construct TCR beta libraries. TCRdb itself trimmed the public reads at Q25 with fastp, ran MiXCR and retained productive beta chains. Records with the same CDR3 protein are collapsed into one entry carrying the most frequent genes and DNA. The sample profile shows almost 450,000 distinct CDR3 sequences; 16% of them were found once. The ten largest clonotypes hold roughly a tenth of the sample. The sample's time point label is to be understood as: newly diagnosed GD, antithyroid drugs for less than 3 months. For both TCR sequencing and RNA sequencing, RNA was extracted from PBMCs in TRIzol.

In addition, the sample was reused for a study of T cells in Graves' hyperthyroidism and ophthalmopathy.

The sequenced sample was peripheral blood mononuclear cells (PBMCs), obtained at new diagnosis, from a patient treated with antithyroid drugs. The receptors stem from a woman in her twenties or thirties with Graves disease. Donor details come from another sample of the same person, matched by shared clones.

The rearrangement joins TRBV20-1 to TRBJ2-5, with 10 positions matching TRBD2. There are 15 residues in the CDR3. Germline assignment: CDR1 DFQATT and CDR2 SNEGSKA (reference sequence). V lost 0 bases, J lost 3 bases, and 4 bases stayed unmatched. The CDR3 reads CSARDPSGREETQYF. The CDR3 DNA sequence: TGCAGTGCTAGAGATCCAAGCGGGAGGGAAGAGACCCAGTACTTC.

This clonotype was picked up many times. V usage is TRBV7-9 and J usage is TRBJ1-1; no definite D call. Germline values: CDR1 SEHNR, CDR2 FQNEAQ (reference sequence). The CDR3 totals 14 residues. V lost 5 bases and J lost 11, with 21 bases in between. The CDR3, as DNA: TGTGCCAGCAGCCCCCCCCGTCAGCCGACGTTGGCTTTCTTT. This gives the protein CASSPPRQPTLAFF.

This clonotype was recorded many times. The chain has TRBV20-1 and TRBJ2-7, with TRBD2 identical over 9 bases. The CDR3 is 13 residues long. Germline assignment: CDR1 DFQATT and CDR2 SNEGSKA (reference sequence). V was pared by 3 bases and J by 4 bases, with 4 bases of the junction left unmatched. The CDR3: CSARTSGWYEQYF. CDR3 coding DNA: TGCAGTGCTAGGACTAGCGGTTGGTACGAGCAGTACTTC.

Regarding this clonotype: Since a much larger clone is just one base distant, this may be a read error. Here the CDR3 reads CATGQPSYEQYF. The CDR3 coding sequence is TGTGCCACAGGACAGCCCTCCTACGAGCAGTACTTC. The chain joins TRBV6-1 to TRBJ2-7; D might be TRBD1 (6 bases). The CDR3 extends over 12 amino acids. CDR1 and CDR2 (germline): MNHNS, SASEGT. V lost 10 bases and J lost 0, with 10 bases in between.

Many counts were recorded for this clonotype. The chain combines TRBV7-9 with TRBJ2-1; D not certain. The CDR3 runs 16 residues. The ends were cut back, 3 bases at V and 0 bases at J, with 12 bases in the middle. Germline-derived CDR1 and CDR2 are SEHNR and FQNEAQ (reference sequence). Here the CDR3 DNA reads TGTGCCAGCAGCTTGGGCGAGGCAACCTCCTACAATGAGCAGTTCTTC. Its translation: CASSLGEATSYNEQFF.

This clonotype was observed a handful of times. V is TRBV7-9 and J is TRBJ2-1; either TRBD1 or TRBD2 may supply D (6 bases each). The CDR3 is made up of 13 amino acids. Germline CDR1 SEHNR, CDR2 FQNEAQ (reference sequence). Between the trimmed V and J ends, which lost 3 bases and 12 bases, there was a span of 15 bases. CDR3 protein: CASSFSGARGQFF. Written as DNA, the CDR3 is TGTGCCAGCAGCTTTAGCGGTGCCAGGGGGCAGTTCTTC.

This clonotype was seen many times. The J gene is TRBJ2-5, the V gene TRBV19, with 7 bases fitting TRBD2. V lost 1 base and J lost 3; bases outside the gene matches: 5. This CDR3 region has 15 residues. Germline CDR1 reads LNHDA; CDR2 reads SQIVND (reference sequence). CDR3 protein: CASSIAGLTEETQYF. The CDR3 nucleotides read TGTGCCAGTAGTATAGCGGGACTAACGGAAGAGACCCAGTACTTC.

In regard to this clonotype: A read error may account for a junction end that differs from germline. The chain carries TRBV11-2 and TRBJ2-7; perhaps TRBD2 as D (6 bases). The germline V gene encodes CDR1 SGHAT and CDR2 FQNNGV. This CDR3 contains 14 residues. In nucleotides, the CDR3 is TGTGCCAGCAGCTGGGACGGGGGTAGCTACGAGCGGTACTTC. This translates into CASSWDGGSYERYF.

The genes are TRBV29-1 and TRBJ2-6; D is ambiguous. The CDR3 is 13 residues long. Germline values: CDR1 SQVTM, CDR2 ANQGSEA. V was cut by 2 bases and J by 1 base, with 3 bases left in between. CDR3 protein: CSVEWSGANVLTF. The CDR3 coding sequence is TGCAGCGTTGAATGGTCTGGGGCCAACGTCCTGACTTTC.

This clonotype appeared a few times. This chain links TRBV20-1 with TRBJ2-1, with TRBD2 as a possible D gene (7 bases). V gave up 6 bases and J gave up 10 bases, with 37 bases separating them. Germline V CDR1 and CDR2: DFQATT, SNEGSKA (reference sequence). The CDR3 extends over 19 amino acids. CDR3 sequence (DNA): TGCAGTGCGGAGGGGGGGGGTTCCACACGGGGGGCGAAGAGCAGCGAGCAGTTCTTC. Protein product: CSAEGGGSTRGAKSSEQFF.

This clonotype showed up many times. The chain links TRBV29-1 to TRBJ1-2, with D possibly being TRBD1 (5 bases). Per germline, CDR1 SQVTM and CDR2 ANQGSEA. V lost 4 bases and J lost 2, with 17 bases in between. This CDR3 comprises 15 residues. CDR3 amino acids: CSVGRQTGRNYGYTF. CDR3 nucleotide sequence: TGCAGCGTTGGCCGACAGACTGGAAGGAACTATGGCTACACCTTC.

This clonotype showed up many times. J is TRBJ1-6 and V is TRBV30; D gene unclear. In germline, CDR1 is GTSNPN, CDR2 SVGIG (reference sequence). The CDR3 is made up of 12 amino acids. V shed 2 bases and J shed 7 bases, with 6 bases lying between them. The CDR3 DNA reads as TGTGCCTGGAGTCTGGGAAATTCACCCCTCCACTTT. Its protein is CAWSLGNSPLHF.

The V and J genes are TRBV15 and TRBJ2-3; D may match TRBD1 or TRBD2 (6 bases each). This CDR3 has 15 residues. Germline V CDR1 and CDR2: LNHNV, YYDKDF (reference sequence). The V end was cut by 1 base, the J end by 4 bases, with 12 bases between. CDR3 nucleotides: TGTGCCACCAGCAGAGTGATCGGGGGCCCAGATACGCAGTATTTT. Residues: CATSRVIGGPDTQYF.

This clonotype was picked up many times. The rearrangement uses TRBV20-1 and TRBJ2-1, with D unresolved. In germline, CDR1 is DFQATT, CDR2 SNEGSKA (reference sequence). The CDR3 totals 13 residues. V lost 6 bases and J 0 bases, leaving 9 bases between the germline ends. The CDR3 here is CSALDGSYNEQFF. The CDR3 bases are TGCAGTGCACTGGACGGCTCCTACAATGAGCAGTTCTTC.

This clonotype has at least ten counts. V and J are TRBV28 and TRBJ1-1; D perhaps matches TRBD1 (6 bases). Germline V gene lookup returns CDR1 MDHEN and CDR2 SYDVKM. CDR3 length: 10 amino acids. V lost 7 bases, J lost 9 bases, and 9 bases lay in between. This chain's CDR3 is CASTGTKAFF. CDR3 bases: TGTGCCAGCACCGGGACAAAAGCTTTCTTT.

This clonotype was observed at least ten times. This rearrangement joins TRBV28 to TRBJ2-1; tentative D call: TRBD2 (5 bases). CDR3 length: 12 amino acids. The germline CDR1 and CDR2 sequences are MDHEN and SYDVKM. The V and J ends lost 6 bases and 10 bases respectively, with 13 bases between them. CDR3 region: CASRSTEGEQFF. The CDR3 nucleotides read TGTGCCAGCAGATCCACCGAGGGCGAGCAGTTCTTC.

This clonotype showed up many times. The rearrangement uses TRBV7-3 and TRBJ2-3; D gene ambiguous. CDR3 length equals 14 residues. V was cut by 1 base and J by 0 bases, with 5 bases left in between. In germline, CDR1 is SGHTA, CDR2 FQGTGA. CDR3 protein: CASSLMGSTDTQYF. Here the CDR3 DNA reads TGTGCCAGCAGCTTAATGGGAAGCACAGATACGCAGTATTTT. Together with reference TRBV7-3 and TRBJ2-3, the CDR3 gives the full variable domain: GAGVSQTPSNKVTEKGKYVELRCDPISGHTALYWYRQSLGQGPEFLIYFQGTGAADDSGLPNDRFFAVRPEGSVSTLKIQRTERGDSAVYLCASSLMGSTDTQYFGPGTRLTVL.

This chain connects TRBV19 to TRBJ2-6; D uncertain. There are 14 residues in the CDR3. In germline, CDR1 is LNHDA, CDR2 SQIVND (reference sequence). The V gene lost 4 bases and the J gene lost 4 bases, with 8 bases spanning the gap. CDR3 in DNA: TGTGCCAGTAGTAATCTCGGGGGGGCCAACGTCCTGACTTTC. Translating it yields CASSNLGGANVLTF.

This clonotype was observed at least ten times. The chain carries TRBV3-1 and TRBJ2-7; 9 bases map to TRBD2. V was clipped by 4 bases and J by 0 bases; unmatched bases: 7. The CDR3 totals 16 residues. CDR1 is LGHDT, CDR2 YNNKEL, per germline (reference sequence). The DNA for the CDR3 is TGTGCCAGCAGCCCTCGGGTTAGCGGGAGCTCCTACGAGCAGTACTTC. Encoded protein: CASSPRVSGSSYEQYF.

A remark on this clonotype: A read error may account for a junction end that differs from germline. DNA for the CDR3: TGTGCCAGTAGCTTAGGCGTTTTACTCAGACTAGCGGGTGGCCAGACCCAGTACTTC. It is translated as CASSLGVLLRLAGGQTQYF. The chain joins TRBV7-9 to TRBJ2-5; 10 bases line up with TRBD2. Germline values: CDR1 SEHNR, CDR2 FQNEAQ (reference sequence). The CDR3 spans 19 residues.

The chain is built from TRBV10-3 and TRBJ2-2; D gene unclear. V gave up 3 bases and J gave up 3 bases, with 8 bases separating them. There are 14 residues in the CDR3. Germline CDR1 is ENHRY and CDR2 is SYGVKD. The CDR3 DNA follows: TGTGCCATCAGTGACCAAGTGGACACCGGGGAGCTGTTTTTT. Translating gives CAISDQVDTGELFF.

Points on this clonotype: One base away lies a much larger clone, so this may be a sequencing read error. The chain is built from TRBV7-9 and TRBJ1-1; D gene ambiguous. The CDR3 loop spans 15 amino acids. Germline V gives CDR1 SEHNR, CDR2 FQNEAQ (reference sequence). The CDR3 reads CASSPDRSMNTEVFF. CDR3 nucleotides: TGTGCCAGCAGCCCAGATCGGTCAATGAACACTGAAGTTTTCTTT.

This chain joins TRBV20-1 and TRBJ1-2; D unclear. The V and J ends lost 5 bases and 3 bases respectively, with 7 bases between them. Looked up from germline, CDR1 is DFQATT and CDR2 is SNEGSKA (reference sequence). This CDR3 is 11 amino acids long. DNA of the CDR3: TGCAGTGCTGCCGCAGACTATGGCTACACCTTC. Translated, it gives CSAAADYGYTF.

This chain joins TRBV7-2 and TRBJ2-1, with a tentative D call TRBD2 (6 bases). Trimming left V 1 base short and J 12 bases short, with 16 bases between. CDR3 length: 14 residues. The germline CDR1 and CDR2 sequences are SGHTA and FQGNSA. CDR3 nucleotides: TGTGCCAGCAGCTTAGGGGCGCCCAGCGGGCGGCAGTTCTTC. Residues: CASSLGAPSGRQFF.

The chain has TRBV28 and TRBJ2-2; D is uncertain. Trimming took 7 bases from V and 1 from J, leaving 4 bases between them. The CDR3 runs to 12 residues. The V gene's germline CDR1 is MDHEN and CDR2 SYDVKM. The CDR3 reads CASIENTGELFF. Here the CDR3 DNA reads TGTGCCAGCATAGAGAACACCGGGGAGCTGTTTTTT.

Ten or more counts support this clonotype. The chain employs TRBV15 and TRBJ1-5; D call uncertain. Trimming removed 6 bases from V and 0 bases from J, with 18 bases in between. The germline gives CDR1 LNHNV, CDR2 YYDKDF (reference sequence). CDR3 size: 17 residues. The CDR3 here is CATSSGWSADSNQPQHF. CDR3 DNA sequence: TGTGCCACCAGTTCCGGGTGGTCGGCCGATAGCAATCAGCCCCAGCATTTT.

Regarding this clonotype: A much larger clone lies a single base off, so this may be a read error. The chain uses TRBV5-1 and TRBJ2-7; TRBD2 matches 14 bases. The CDR3 is 17 amino acids. The germline CDR1 and CDR2 sequences are SGHRS and YFSETQ. J gave up 7 bases and V 4 bases, and 13 bases lay outside the gene matches. CDR3 sequence: CASSPTSGRAPYNEQYF. CDR3 nucleotides: TGCGCCAGCAGCCCGACTAGCGGGAGGGCCCCCTACAATGAGCAGTACTTC.

This clonotype was counted a few times. V gene TRBV6-1 combines with J gene TRBJ2-2, with D perhaps TRBD1 or TRBD2 (7 bases each). Germline assignment: CDR1 MNHNS and CDR2 SASEGT. The length of the CDR3 is 15 residues. V lost 10 bases, J lost 5 bases, and 20 bases lay in between. The CDR3 loop is CATQGGGRWTGELFF. Written as DNA, the CDR3 is TGTGCCACCCAGGGGGGCGGGAGATGGACCGGGGAGCTGTTTTTT.

This clonotype appeared many times. This chain uses TRBV6-2 or TRBV6-3 with TRBJ2-7; no clear D gene. CDR3 size: 11 residues. The germline gives CDR1 MNHEY, CDR2 SVGEGT. Trimming cost V 8 bases and J 6 bases, with 11 bases left between them. CDR3 DNA: TGTGCCAGCTTAGGGCGAATCGAGCAGTACTTC. Translation: CASLGRIEQYF.

This clonotype was recorded at least ten times. The J gene is TRBJ2-1, the V gene TRBV28; the match to TRBD2 covers 9 bases. CDR1 and CDR2 (germline): MDHEN, SYDVKM. With 4 bases clipped from V and 5 bases from J, the junction kept 3 bases outside the gene matches. This CDR3 spans 14 amino acids. CDR3 region: CASSSREGDNEQFF. The CDR3 nucleotides read TGTGCCAGCAGTTCGCGGGAGGGTGACAATGAGCAGTTCTTC.

Comment on this clonotype: A read error is possible here, since a much larger clone lies one base away. The V gene is TRBV12-3 or TRBV12-4, the J gene TRBJ2-5, with D possibly being TRBD1 or TRBD2 (5 bases each). Between the trimmed V and J ends, which lost 10 bases and 5 bases, there was a span of 20 bases. The CDR3 totals 14 residues. The CDR3 protein is CANSSWGFRETQYF. As DNA, the CDR3 is TGTGCCAACAGCTCATGGGGGTTCCGGGAGACCCAGTACTTC.